A selection of T cell receptor beta chains follows, all from one sample in a study of shared clonotypes between healthy human individuals. The assay was immunoSEQ multiplex PCR, and TCRdb's table has in-frame clones only and misses some. The sample carries 2 million or so clones, approximately 94% recorded once. The sequencing sample was made of naive CD8+ T cells sorted from blood. The receptor source for this set is a man aged 18 to 29 in good health. The CDR3 runs from the conserved cysteine through the conserved F or W. Each record gives: V gene, D gene, clone size, J gene, CDR3 DNA, CDR3 protein. The D gene is left open where the match is weak. The listing skips clone size in some rows; elsewhere it reads once, few, many or a size class.

TRBV6-5	-	-	TRBJ1-1	TGTGCCGCCCTGCGCGGGGGGGCTCTGGGAGAAGCTTTCTTT	CAALRGGALGEAFF
TRBV5-4	TRBD1	-	TRBJ2-7	TGTGCCAGCAGCTATTCCGGGACAGGGTACGAGCAGTACTTC	CASSYSGTGYEQYF
TRBV13	TRBD2	-	TRBJ2-3	TGTGCCAGCAGCCCCACTAGCGGGAGCACAGATACGCAGTATTTT	CASSPTSGSTDTQYF
TRBV5-6	-	-	TRBJ1-2	TGTGCCAGCAGCTTGATAGGGGACTATGGCTACACCTTC	CASSLIGDYGYTF
TRBV25-1	-	-	TRBJ1-1	TGTGCCAGCAGTGTAACAGGGATTTGGAACACTGAAGCTTTCTTT	CASSVTGIWNTEAFF
TRBV27	TRBD2	-	TRBJ2-3	TGTGCCAGCAGAGGACTAGCGGGCGCGGATACGCAGTATTTT	CASRGLAGADTQYF
TRBV25-1	-	-	TRBJ1-1	TGTGCCAGCAAATCCGGGGGGAACACTGAAGCTTTCTTT	CASKSGGNTEAFF
TRBV5-1	-	-	TRBJ2-7	TGCGCCAGCAGCTTGGGTGCGGGTTACGAGCAGTACTTC	CASSLGAGYEQYF
TRBV7-9	-	-	TRBJ2-1	TGTGCCAGCAGCCCCGGCGGTAGTCGGTCCTACAATGAGCAGTTCTTC	CASSPGGSRSYNEQFF
TRBV19	TRBD2	-	TRBJ2-5	TGTGCCAGTAGTATCCCGGGGGGACTAGCGGGAGTAGAGACCCAGTACTTC	CASSIPGGLAGVETQYF
TRBV29-1	TRBD2	-	TRBJ2-3	TGCAGCGTTGAAGGACTAGCGGGTCGTGGAGATACGCAGTATTTT	CSVEGLAGRGDTQYF
TRBV6-5	-	few	TRBJ1-1	TGTGCCAGCAGTTACTCCGAGGGGGACACTGAAGCTTTCTTT	CASSYSEGDTEAFF
TRBV27	-	-	TRBJ1-4	TGTGCCAGCATCTCAATGAAAAAACTGTTTTTT	CASISMKKLFF
TRBV27	-	-	TRBJ2-7	TGTGCCAGCAGCCCTTGGGGGCCTGACGACGAGCAGTACTTC	CASSPWGPDDEQYF
TRBV29-1	-	-	TRBJ2-1	TGCAGCGTAGTCACAGTATACAATGAGCAGTTCTTC	CSVVTVYNEQFF
TRBV4-1	TRBD2	-	TRBJ2-7	TGCGCCAGCAGCACCTCGTGGGGGGGCGAGCAGTACTTC	CASSTSWGGEQYF
TRBV6-5	-	-	TRBJ2-2	TGTGCCAGCAGTACTCCTAATTTGGAAGTGCTGTTTTTT	CASSTPNLEVLFF
TRBV2	TRBD2	-	TRBJ2-7	TGTGCCAGCAGTGGCCCCACTCCGGGACTAGGGGGTGGGAGCGGCTACGAGCAGTACTTC	CASSGPTPGLGGGSGYEQYF
TRBV28	TRBD1	-	TRBJ1-4	TGTGCCAGCAGTCAGGGGCGGGGACAGGATGAAAAACTGTTTTTT	CASSQGRGQDEKLFF
TRBV27	TRBD1	once	TRBJ1-5	TGTGCCAGCAGTTTGACAGGGCCTAGTCAGCCCCAGCATTTT	CASSLTGPSQPQHF
TRBV6-5	TRBD2	-	TRBJ2-7	TGTGCCAGCAGTTACGGACTAGCGGGAGGGCCTGCCGAGCAGTACTTC	CASSYGLAGGPAEQYF
TRBV2	-	few	TRBJ1-2	TGTGCCAGTCCAGGGGTGTCTGGCTACACCTTC	CASPGVSGYTF
TRBV10-3	-	-	TRBJ1-3	TGTGCCATCAGTGAGTCGGATACGAAATCTGGAAACACCATATATTTT	CAISESDTKSGNTIYF
TRBV27	-	-	TRBJ2-3	TGTGCCAGCAAAAATCAGGGCCCTTCTAGCGCAGATACGCAGTATTTT	CASKNQGPSSADTQYF
TRBV4-3	-	-	TRBJ2-1	TGCGCCAGCAGCTCAAGTCTGGGCTACTACAATGAGCAGTTCTTC	CASSSSLGYYNEQFF
TRBV7-8	TRBD1	-	TRBJ2-3	TGTGCCAGCAGCGGGACAGTAAGCACAGATACGCAGTATTTT	CASSGTVSTDTQYF
TRBV2	TRBD1	-	TRBJ2-3	TGTGCCAGCAGTGATCCGGGTAGGGGACAGGCCACAGATACGCAGTATTTT	CASSDPGRGQATDTQYF
TRBV7-8	-	-	TRBJ2-1	TGTGCCAGCAGCTTAGGACTTTACAATGAGCAGTTCTTC	CASSLGLYNEQFF
TRBV2	-	-	TRBJ1-2	TGTGCCAGCAGTGACGGAGGGGATGGCTACACCTTC	CASSDGGDGYTF
TRBV6-6	TRBD2	-	TRBJ2-2	TGTGCCAGCAGTAAACTAGCGGGGGGGCTCACCGGGGAGCTGTTTTTT	CASSKLAGGLTGELFF
TRBV7-9	TRBD1	-	TRBJ1-1	TGTGCCAGCAGCTTATTAACAGGGGGCATGGACACTGAAGCTTTCTTT	CASSLLTGGMDTEAFF
TRBV30	-	-	TRBJ1-1	TGTGCCTGGAGTGTACGGGTTGGTGAAGCTTTCTTT	CAWSVRVGEAFF
TRBV27	-	-	TRBJ2-2	TGTGCCAGCAGTTTTCGCGGTCTACCCCCCGTGGAGCTGTTTTTT	CASSFRGLPPVELFF
TRBV5-1	-	once	TRBJ2-5	TGCGCCAGCAGCTTGGAACTGGGGGGAGCGAGTGTAGAGACCCAGTACTTC	CASSLELGGASVETQYF
TRBV9	-	-	TRBJ2-1	TGTGCCAGCAGCGTAGTACAGATCTACAATGAGCAGTTCTTC	CASSVVQIYNEQFF
TRBV9	-	-	TRBJ1-5	TGTGCCAGCAGCCCCAGCAGTAGCAATCAGCCCCAGCATTTT	CASSPSSSNQPQHF
TRBV4-1	TRBD1	-	TRBJ2-7	TGCGCCAGCAGCCCGCGAGAGGGGACAGACTACGAGCAGTACTTC	CASSPREGTDYEQYF
TRBV5-6	TRBD1	-	TRBJ2-7	TGTGCCAGCAGCCCACAGGGGTCAACCTACGAGCAGTACTTC	CASSPQGSTYEQYF
TRBV4-3	-	-	TRBJ2-1	TGCGCCAGCAGCCCTAATACTAGATCCTACAATGAGCAGTTCTTC	CASSPNTRSYNEQFF
TRBV4-1	TRBD1	-	TRBJ1-2	TGCGCCAGCAGCCAAAGGGACAGGAGTGCTAACTATGGCTACACCTTC	CASSQRDRSANYGYTF
TRBV7-6	-	-	TRBJ2-7	TGTGCCAGCAGCTTAGACCCAGGGGCCTCCTACGAGCAGTACTTC	CASSLDPGASYEQYF
TRBV2	TRBD1	-	TRBJ1-5	TGTGCCAGCAGCGAGGACAGGAATCAGCCCCAGCATTTT	CASSEDRNQPQHF
TRBV28	-	-	TRBJ2-7	TGTGCCAGCAGTTTATTTTGGGGGACCTACGAGCAGTACTTC	CASSLFWGTYEQYF
TRBV9	-	-	TRBJ1-2	TGTGCCAGCACAGGGTACAACTATGGCTACACCTTC	CASTGYNYGYTF
TRBV27	TRBD1	-	TRBJ2-1	TGTGCCAGCAGTTTATCGGGGACAGGGTCCTACAATGAGCAGTTCTTC	CASSLSGTGSYNEQFF
TRBV7-9	-	-	TRBJ2-1	TGTGCCAGCAGCTTAGGTTCCTACAATGAGCAGTTCTTC	CASSLGSYNEQFF
TRBV7-9	TRBD2	-	TRBJ2-1	TGTGCCAGCAGCTTTCTGCCTAGCGGGGGGCAGGGTGAGCAGTTCTTC	CASSFLPSGGQGEQFF
TRBV21-1	-	-	TRBJ1-1	TGTGCCAGCAGCAACCCACAGCAGAACACTGAAGCTTTCTTT	CASSNPQQNTEAFF
TRBV10-1	TRBD2	once	TRBJ2-1	TGCGCCAGCTACGAGACTAGCGGCTCCTACAATGAGCAGTTCTTC	CASYETSGSYNEQFF
TRBV5-1	TRBD1	-	TRBJ2-5	TGCGCCAGCAGCTATAATCCGGGACAGCAAGAGACCCAGTACTTC	CASSYNPGQQETQYF
TRBV6-6	TRBD1	-	TRBJ2-7	TGTGCCAGCAGTTACTCGATACAGGGGAGCTCCTACGAGCAGTACTTC	CASSYSIQGSSYEQYF
TRBV27	TRBD1	-	TRBJ2-1	TGTGCCAGCAGTTCATCCCCCCCCGGACAGGGTTCCTACAATGAGCAGTTCTTC	CASSSSPPGQGSYNEQFF
TRBV6-5	-	-	TRBJ2-1	TGTGCCAGCAGTTCCGCATGGACGTCTAACGCCAATGAGCAGTTCTTC	CASSSAWTSNANEQFF
TRBV27	-	-	TRBJ2-5	TGTGCCAGCAGTTTTGGTCAGCGGGAGACCCAGTACTTC	CASSFGQRETQYF
TRBV5-1	-	-	TRBJ2-3	TGCGCCAGCAGCTTGTATGGCACAGATACGCAGTATTTT	CASSLYGTDTQYF
TRBV28	-	once	TRBJ2-1	TGTGCCAGCAGTTTTAAGTTCAGGGGTTGGGGGTACAATGAGCAGTTCTTC	CASSFKFRGWGYNEQFF
TRBV4-1	TRBD2	-	TRBJ2-7	TGCGCCAGCAGCCAAGATTTGGGACTAGCGAGGGTCTACGAGCAGTACTTC	CASSQDLGLARVYEQYF